The clone carrying this T cell receptor (beta chain) was found many times. Its antigen is unknown. Germline CDR1 reads MNHNS; CDR2 reads SASEGT. Trimming cost V 4 bases and J 0 bases, with 13 bases left between them. CDR3 length equals 16 residues. This record belongs to a study of regulatory T cells in long-lasting Graves disease. Across the study: In persistent Graves' disease, antithyroid drugs had been taken for over 5 years and TSH receptor antibodies stayed positive.

Whole-study results and caveats: Whereas about a thousand public clonotypes were shared by new patients, persistent patients shared more, at approximately 2,700.

Stated time point: persistent/refractory GD, antithyroid drugs over 5 years with positive TRAb. The TCR library was made from RNA extracted from PBMCs. An endocrinology department in Xi'an, China, recruited the patients. With iRepertoire HTBI primers and Arm-PCR of CDR3 regions, TCR beta libraries were built. In TCRdb, the multiplex PCR reads were re-called with MiXCR into one record per CDR3 protein. There are about 460,000 distinct CDR3 sequences in the sample; about 20% occur only once, and around 12% lies in the top ten. The chain joins TRBV6-1 to TRBJ1-5; D is possibly TRBD1 (5 bases). The sequence was obtained from a female donor with Graves disease. The material was peripheral blood mononuclear cells (PBMCs), obtained when the disease was refractory, from a patient treated with antithyroid drugs. CDR3: CASSGDGGFSNQPQHF. CDR3 in DNA: TGTGCCAGCAGTGGCGATGGGGGGTTTAGCAATCAGCCCCAGCATTTT.